The rows below give T cell receptor beta chains drawn from one sample of a study of early T cells in non-severe SARS-CoV-2 infection. Using its own MiXCR run on the 5' RACE reads, TCRdb lists one record per CDR3 protein. The sample comprises tens of thousands of distinct CDR3 sequences, about 15% of which are singletons, and less than 7% rests with the top ten. Sequencing was done on a sample of whole blood. These receptors all stem from an adult who was a healthcare worker with PCR-confirmed SARS-CoV-2 infection or an uninfected control (not recorded which). Both conserved end residues are trimmed from each CDR3. Fields, in order: J gene, V gene, CDR3 protein.

TRBJ2-7	TRBV19	ASSIESGTYEQY
TRBJ2-4	TRBV20-1	SASEGENIQY
TRBJ1-4	TRBV6-5	ASSHRDRAEKLF
TRBJ2-7	TRBV7-9	ASSGTGPYEQY
TRBJ2-7	TRBV6-5	ASSPAGTSGRGEQY
TRBJ1-2	TRBV5-1	ASSLGPTDTTGYT
TRBJ2-7	TRBV20-1	SAPRRVSSYEQY
TRBJ1-1	TRBV9	ASSVQTYTEAF
TRBJ1-4	TRBV7-6	ASGDLTEKLF
TRBJ2-3	TRBV20-1	SAVGRADTQY
TRBJ2-4	TRBV20-1	SARDGTSGFAKNIQY
TRBJ2-7	TRBV28	ASRQGADSVEQY
TRBJ1-5	TRBV20-1	SARDGGPGPGDQPQH
TRBJ2-7	TRBV21-1	ASSTRTSGAQTTYEQY
TRBJ2-5	TRBV7-9	ASSFSLGSPGAETQY
TRBJ2-5	TRBV28	ASSLSQHQETQY
TRBJ1-3	TRBV30	AWSVPNTIY
TRBJ2-2	TRBV9	ASSGRGTNTGELF
TRBJ2-1	TRBV7-9	ASSLGPLLAGYSSSYNEQF
TRBJ1-2	TRBV18	ASSPSGARNYGYT
TRBJ2-1	TRBV7-9	ASSPEGGYNEQF
TRBJ1-5	TRBV18	ASSPKEGNQPQH
TRBJ2-7	TRBV3-1	ASGLAHEQY
TRBJ1-4	TRBV7-6	ASSLRPDEKLF
TRBJ2-3	TRBV14	ASSPTQGLYTDTQY
TRBJ1-6	TRBV28	ASSLQGRESPLH
TRBJ2-7	TRBV20-1	SAESVPRSYEQY
TRBJ2-7	TRBV5-4	ASSLAAEQGLYEQY
TRBJ2-7	TRBV11-2	ASSFKAGLFYEQY
TRBJ1-1	TRBV28	ASSLGFSEAF
TRBJ2-7	TRBV20-1	SARSGHEQY
TRBJ1-2	TRBV4-3	ASSQDRRKRGYGYT
TRBJ2-4	TRBV27	ASSLRWQGSLSAKNIQY
TRBJ2-1	TRBV5-4	ASSLPRGNEQF
TRBJ2-1	TRBV29-1	SVSSGKRNEQF
TRBJ1-4	TRBV6-1	ASSSRPGQGKEKLF
TRBJ2-3	TRBV12-3/TRBV12-4	ASSFWGGSTDTQY
TRBJ2-7	TRBV6-6	ASSSNAGTGSYEQY
TRBJ2-7	TRBV3-1	ASSQTPSSRSYEQY
TRBJ1-1	TRBV10-3	AIQAERGTEAF
TRBJ2-1	TRBV2	ARNRAAGAGEQF
TRBJ1-1	TRBV5-5	ASSLWSGGTEAF
TRBJ1-1	TRBV6-6	ASRAGTRAEAF
TRBJ2-7	TRBV12-3/TRBV12-4	ASSPTRRSNYHGQY
TRBJ1-3	TRBV28	ASNRGRNTIY
TRBJ2-1	TRBV7-2	ASSLGLAENNEQF
TRBJ2-4	TRBV4-1	ASSQAGDIQY
TRBJ1-2	TRBV10-2	ATLTGGGYT